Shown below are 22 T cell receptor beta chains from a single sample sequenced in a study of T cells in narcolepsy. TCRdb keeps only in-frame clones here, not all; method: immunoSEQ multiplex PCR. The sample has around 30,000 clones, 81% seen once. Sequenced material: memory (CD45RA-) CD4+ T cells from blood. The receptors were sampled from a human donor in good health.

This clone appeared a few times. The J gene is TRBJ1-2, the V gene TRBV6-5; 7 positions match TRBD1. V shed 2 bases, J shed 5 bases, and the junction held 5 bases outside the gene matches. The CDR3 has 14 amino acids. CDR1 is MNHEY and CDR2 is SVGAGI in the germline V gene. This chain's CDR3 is CASSYGGTEYGYTF. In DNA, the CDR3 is TGTGCCAGCAGTTACGGCGGGACAGAATATGGCTACACCTTC.

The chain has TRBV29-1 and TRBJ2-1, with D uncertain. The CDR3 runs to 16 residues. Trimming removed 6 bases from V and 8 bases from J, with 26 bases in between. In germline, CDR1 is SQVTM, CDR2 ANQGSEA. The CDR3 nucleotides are TGCAGCGTGCTGAATCGTAGACCATCAGGTCAGCATGAGCAGTTCTTC. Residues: CSVLNRRPSGQHEQFF.

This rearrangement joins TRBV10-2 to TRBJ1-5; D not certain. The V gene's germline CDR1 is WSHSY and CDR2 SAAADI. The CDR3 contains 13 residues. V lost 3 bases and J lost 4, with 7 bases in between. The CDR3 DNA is TGCGCCAGCAGTGACGTCCCTAATCAGCCCCAGCATTTT. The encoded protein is CASSDVPNQPQHF.

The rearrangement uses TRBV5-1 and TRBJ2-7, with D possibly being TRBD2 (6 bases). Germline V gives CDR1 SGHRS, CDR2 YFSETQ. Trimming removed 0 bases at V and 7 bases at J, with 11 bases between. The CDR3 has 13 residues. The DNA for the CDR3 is TGCGCCAGCAGCTTGGGGGCGGGACGGGAGCAGTACTTC. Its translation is CASSLGAGREQYF.

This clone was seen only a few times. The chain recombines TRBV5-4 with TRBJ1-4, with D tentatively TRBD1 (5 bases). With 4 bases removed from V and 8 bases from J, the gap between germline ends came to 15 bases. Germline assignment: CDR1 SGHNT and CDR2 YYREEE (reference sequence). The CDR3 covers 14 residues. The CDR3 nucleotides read TGTGCCAGCAGCCTGGGACGCCGGGGGGAAAAACTGTTTTTT. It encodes CASSLGRRGEKLFF.

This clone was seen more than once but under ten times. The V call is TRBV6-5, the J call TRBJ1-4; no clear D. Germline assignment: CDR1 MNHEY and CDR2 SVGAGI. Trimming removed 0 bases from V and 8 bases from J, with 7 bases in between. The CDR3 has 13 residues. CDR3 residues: CASSYSSREKLFF. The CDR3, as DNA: TGTGCCAGCAGTTACTCGAGCAGGGAAAAACTGTTTTTT.

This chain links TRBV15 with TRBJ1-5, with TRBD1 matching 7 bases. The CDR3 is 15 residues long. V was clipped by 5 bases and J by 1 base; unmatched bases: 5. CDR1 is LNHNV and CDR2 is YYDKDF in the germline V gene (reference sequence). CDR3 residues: CATSGHRGSNQPQHF. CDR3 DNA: TGTGCCACCAGCGGACACAGGGGAAGCAATCAGCCCCAGCATTTT. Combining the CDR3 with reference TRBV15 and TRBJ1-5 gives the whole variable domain DAMVIQNPRYQVTQFGKPVTLSCSQTLNHNVMYWYQQKSSQAPKLLFHYYDKDFNNEADTPDNFQSRRPNTSFCFLDIRSPGLGDTAMYLCATSGHRGSNQPQHFGDGTRLSIL.

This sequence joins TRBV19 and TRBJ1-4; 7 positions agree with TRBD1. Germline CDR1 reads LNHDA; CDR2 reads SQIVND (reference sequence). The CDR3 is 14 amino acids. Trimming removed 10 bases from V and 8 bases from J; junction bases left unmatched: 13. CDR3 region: CAISPGTAPEKLFF. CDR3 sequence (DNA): TGTGCCATTAGCCCCGGGACAGCCCCCGAAAAACTGTTTTTT.

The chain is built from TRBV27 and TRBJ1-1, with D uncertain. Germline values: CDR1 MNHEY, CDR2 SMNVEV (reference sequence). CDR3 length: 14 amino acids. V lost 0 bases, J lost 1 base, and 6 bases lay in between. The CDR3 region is CASSLSQPNTEAFF. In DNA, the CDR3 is TGTGCCAGCAGTTTATCGCAGCCGAACACTGAAGCTTTCTTT.

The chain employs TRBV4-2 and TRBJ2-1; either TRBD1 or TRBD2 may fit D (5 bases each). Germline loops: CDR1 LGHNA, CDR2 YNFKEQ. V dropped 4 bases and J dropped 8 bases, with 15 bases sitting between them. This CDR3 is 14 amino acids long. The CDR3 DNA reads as TGTGCCAGCAGCCCGGCCCTTCGGGGCGATGAGCAGTTCTTC. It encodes CASSPALRGDEQFF.

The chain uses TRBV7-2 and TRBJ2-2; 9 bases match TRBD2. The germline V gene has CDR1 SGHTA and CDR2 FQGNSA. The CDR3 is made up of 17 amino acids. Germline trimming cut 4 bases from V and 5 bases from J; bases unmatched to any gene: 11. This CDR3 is CASSWEKASGATGELFF. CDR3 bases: TGTGCCAGCAGCTGGGAAAAAGCTAGCGGGGCTACCGGGGAGCTGTTTTTT.

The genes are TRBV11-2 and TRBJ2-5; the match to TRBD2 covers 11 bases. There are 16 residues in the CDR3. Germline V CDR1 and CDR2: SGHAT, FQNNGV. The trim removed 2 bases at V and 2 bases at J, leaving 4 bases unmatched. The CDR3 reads CASSLRLAGGQETQYF. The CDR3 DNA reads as TGTGCCAGCAGCTTAAGGCTAGCGGGGGGTCAAGAGACCCAGTACTTC.

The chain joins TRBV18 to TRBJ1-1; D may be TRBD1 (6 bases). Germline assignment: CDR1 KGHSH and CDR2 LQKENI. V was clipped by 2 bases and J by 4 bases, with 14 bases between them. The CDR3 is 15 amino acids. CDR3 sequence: CASSPSGQGSTEAFF. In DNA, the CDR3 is TGTGCCAGCTCACCAAGCGGGCAGGGGAGCACTGAAGCTTTCTTT.

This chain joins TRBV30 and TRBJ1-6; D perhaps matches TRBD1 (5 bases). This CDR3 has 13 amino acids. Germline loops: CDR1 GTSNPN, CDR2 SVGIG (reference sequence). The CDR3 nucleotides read TGTGCAAATTCCGGACAAGGGCTATCACCCCTCCACTTT. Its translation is CANSGQGLSPLHF.

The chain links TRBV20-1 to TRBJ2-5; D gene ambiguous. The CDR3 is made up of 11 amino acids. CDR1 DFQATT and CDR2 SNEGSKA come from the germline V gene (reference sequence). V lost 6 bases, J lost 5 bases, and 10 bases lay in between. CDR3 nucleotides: TGCAGTGCAGCTGCCGGGGAGACCCAGTACTTC. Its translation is CSAAAGETQYF.

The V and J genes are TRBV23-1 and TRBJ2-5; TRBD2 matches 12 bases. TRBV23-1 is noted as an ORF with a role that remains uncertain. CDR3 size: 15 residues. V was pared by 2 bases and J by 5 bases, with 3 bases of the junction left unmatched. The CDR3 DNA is TGCGCCAGCAGTCAAAGTACTAGCGGGGGGGAGACCCAGTACTTC. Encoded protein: CASSQSTSGGETQYF.

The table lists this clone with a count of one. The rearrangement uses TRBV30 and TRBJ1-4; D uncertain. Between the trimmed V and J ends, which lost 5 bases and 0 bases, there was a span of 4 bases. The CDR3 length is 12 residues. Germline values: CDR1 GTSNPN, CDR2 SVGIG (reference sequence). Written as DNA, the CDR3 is TGTGCCTGGGGAGCAACTAATGAAAAACTGTTTTTT. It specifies CAWGATNEKLFF.

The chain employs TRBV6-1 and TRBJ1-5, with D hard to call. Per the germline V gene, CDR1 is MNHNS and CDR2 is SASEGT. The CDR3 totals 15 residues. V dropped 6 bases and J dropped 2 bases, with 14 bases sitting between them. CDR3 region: CASRQGINGNQPQHF. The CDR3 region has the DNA TGTGCCAGCAGACAAGGGATTAATGGCAATCAGCCCCAGCATTTT.

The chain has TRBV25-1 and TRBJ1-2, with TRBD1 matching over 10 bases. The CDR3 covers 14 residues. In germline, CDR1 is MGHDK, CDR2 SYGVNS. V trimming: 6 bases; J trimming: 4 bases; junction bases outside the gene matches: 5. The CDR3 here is CASSGTGVFYGYTF. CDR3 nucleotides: TGTGCCAGCAGCGGGACAGGGGTGTTCTATGGCTACACCTTC.

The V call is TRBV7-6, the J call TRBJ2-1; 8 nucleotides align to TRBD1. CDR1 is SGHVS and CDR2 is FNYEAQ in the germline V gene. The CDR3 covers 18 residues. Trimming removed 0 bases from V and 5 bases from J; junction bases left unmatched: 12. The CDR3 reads CASSLADRGPWGDNEQFF. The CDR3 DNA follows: TGTGCCAGCAGCTTAGCCGACAGGGGCCCCTGGGGGGACAATGAGCAGTTCTTC.

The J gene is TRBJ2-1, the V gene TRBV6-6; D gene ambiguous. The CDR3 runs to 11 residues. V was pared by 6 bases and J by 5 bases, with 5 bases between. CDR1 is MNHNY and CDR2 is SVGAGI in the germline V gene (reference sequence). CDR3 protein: CASRLNNEQFF. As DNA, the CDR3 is TGTGCCAGCAGACTAAACAATGAGCAGTTCTTC.

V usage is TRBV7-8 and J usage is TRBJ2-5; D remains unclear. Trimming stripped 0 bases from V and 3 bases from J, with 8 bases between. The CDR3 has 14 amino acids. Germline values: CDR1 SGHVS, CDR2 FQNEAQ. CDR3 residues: CASSLAGQKETQYF. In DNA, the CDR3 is TGTGCCAGCAGCTTAGCTGGTCAGAAAGAGACCCAGTACTTC.